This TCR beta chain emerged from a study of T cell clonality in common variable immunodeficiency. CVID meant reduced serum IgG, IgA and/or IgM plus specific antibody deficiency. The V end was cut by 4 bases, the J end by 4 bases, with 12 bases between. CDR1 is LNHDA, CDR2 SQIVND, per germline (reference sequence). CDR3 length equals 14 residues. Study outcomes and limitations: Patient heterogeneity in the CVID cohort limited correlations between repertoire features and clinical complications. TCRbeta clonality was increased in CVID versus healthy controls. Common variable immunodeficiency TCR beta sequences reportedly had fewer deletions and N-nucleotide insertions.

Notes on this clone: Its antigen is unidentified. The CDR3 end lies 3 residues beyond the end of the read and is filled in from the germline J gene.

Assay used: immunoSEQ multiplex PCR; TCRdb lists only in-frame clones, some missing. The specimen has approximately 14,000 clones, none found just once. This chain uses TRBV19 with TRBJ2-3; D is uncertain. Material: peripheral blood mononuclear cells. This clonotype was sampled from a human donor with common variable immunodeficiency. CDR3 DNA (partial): TGTGCCAGTAGTACTTTCCAGGCAGCAGATACG. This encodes CASSTFQAADT. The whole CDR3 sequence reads CASSTFQAADTQYF.